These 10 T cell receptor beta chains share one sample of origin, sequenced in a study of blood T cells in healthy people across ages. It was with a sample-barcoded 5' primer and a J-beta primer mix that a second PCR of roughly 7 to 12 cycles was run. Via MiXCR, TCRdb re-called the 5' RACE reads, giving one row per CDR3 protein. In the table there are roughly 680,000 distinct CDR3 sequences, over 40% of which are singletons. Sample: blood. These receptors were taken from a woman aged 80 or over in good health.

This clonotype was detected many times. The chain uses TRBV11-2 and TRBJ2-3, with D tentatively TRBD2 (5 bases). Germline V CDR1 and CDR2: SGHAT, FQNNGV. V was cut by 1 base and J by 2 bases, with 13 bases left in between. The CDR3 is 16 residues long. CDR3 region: CASSLGASLPTDTQYF. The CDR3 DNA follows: TGTGCCAGCAGCTTAGGTGCTAGCCTCCCCACAGATACGCAGTATTTT. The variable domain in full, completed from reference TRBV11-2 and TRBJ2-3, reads EAGVAQSPRYKIIEKRQSVAFWCNPISGHATLYWYQQILGQGPKLLIQFQNNGVVDDSQLPKDRFSAERLKGVDSTLKIQPAKLEDSAVYLCASSLGASLPTDTQYFGPGTRLTVL.

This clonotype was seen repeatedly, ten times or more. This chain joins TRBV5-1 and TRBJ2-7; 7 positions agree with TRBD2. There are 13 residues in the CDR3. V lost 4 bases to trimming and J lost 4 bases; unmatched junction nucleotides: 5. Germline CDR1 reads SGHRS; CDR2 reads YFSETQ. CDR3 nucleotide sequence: TGCGCCAGCAGCATCGGGACTAATTACGAGCAGTACTTC. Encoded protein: CASSIGTNYEQYF.

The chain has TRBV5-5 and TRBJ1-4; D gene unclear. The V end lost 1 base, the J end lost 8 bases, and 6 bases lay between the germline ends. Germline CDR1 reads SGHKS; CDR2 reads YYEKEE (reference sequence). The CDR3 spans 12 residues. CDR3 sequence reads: CASSLSREKLFF. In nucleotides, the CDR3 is TGTGCCAGCAGCTTGTCGAGGGAAAAACTGTTTTTT.

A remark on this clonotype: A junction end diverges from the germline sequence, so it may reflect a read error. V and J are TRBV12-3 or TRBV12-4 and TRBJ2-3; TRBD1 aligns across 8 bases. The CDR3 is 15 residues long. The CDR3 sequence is CTSSLRQGRTDTQYF. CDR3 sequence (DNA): TGTACCAGCAGTTTGCGACAGGGGCGCACAGATACGCAGTATTTT.

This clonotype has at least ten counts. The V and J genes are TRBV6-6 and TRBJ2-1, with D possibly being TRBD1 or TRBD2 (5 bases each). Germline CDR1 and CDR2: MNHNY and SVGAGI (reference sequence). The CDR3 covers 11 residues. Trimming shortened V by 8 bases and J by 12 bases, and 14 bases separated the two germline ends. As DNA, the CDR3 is TGTGCCAGCGCCCAGCCGGGACCGCAGTTCTTC. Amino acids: CASAQPGPQFF.

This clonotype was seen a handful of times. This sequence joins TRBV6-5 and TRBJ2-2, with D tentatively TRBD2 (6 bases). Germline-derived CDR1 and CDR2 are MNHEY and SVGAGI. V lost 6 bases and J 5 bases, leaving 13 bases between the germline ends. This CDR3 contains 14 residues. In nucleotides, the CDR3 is TGTGCCAGCAGGCCGGGACTGACTACCGGGGAGCTGTTTTTT. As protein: CASRPGLTTGELFF.

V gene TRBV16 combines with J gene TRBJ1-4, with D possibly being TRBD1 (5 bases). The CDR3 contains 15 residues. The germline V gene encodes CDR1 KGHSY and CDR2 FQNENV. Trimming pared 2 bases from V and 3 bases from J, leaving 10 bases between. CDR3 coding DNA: TGTGCCAGCAGCCAAGATCGACAGCCTAATGAAAAACTGTTTTTT. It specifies CASSQDRQPNEKLFF.

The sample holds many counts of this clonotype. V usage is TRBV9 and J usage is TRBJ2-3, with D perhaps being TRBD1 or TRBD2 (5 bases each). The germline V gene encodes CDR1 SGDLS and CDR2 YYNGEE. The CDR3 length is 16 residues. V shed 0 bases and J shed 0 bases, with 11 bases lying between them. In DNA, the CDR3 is TGTGCCAGCAGCGTAGTTGGGGACCTTAGCACAGATACGCAGTATTTT. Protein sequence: CASSVVGDLSTDTQYF. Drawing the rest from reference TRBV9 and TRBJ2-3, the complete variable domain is DSGVTQTPKHLITATGQRVTLRCSPRSGDLSVYWYQQSLDQGLQFLIQYYNGEERAKGNILERFSAQQFPDLHSELNLSSLELGDSALYFCASSVVGDLSTDTQYFGPGTRLTVL.

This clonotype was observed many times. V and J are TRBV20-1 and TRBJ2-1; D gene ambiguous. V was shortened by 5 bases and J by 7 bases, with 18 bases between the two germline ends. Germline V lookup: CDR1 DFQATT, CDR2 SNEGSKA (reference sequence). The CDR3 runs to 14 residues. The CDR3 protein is CSASAPLDTNEQFF. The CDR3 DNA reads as TGCAGTGCTTCCGCTCCTCTTGATACTAATGAGCAGTTCTTC.

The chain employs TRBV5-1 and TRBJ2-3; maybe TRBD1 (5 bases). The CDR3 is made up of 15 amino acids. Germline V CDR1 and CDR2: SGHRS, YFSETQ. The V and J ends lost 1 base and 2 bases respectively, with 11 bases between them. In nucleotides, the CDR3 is TGCGCCAGCAGCTTGACAGGAAACCCCACAGATACGCAGTATTTT. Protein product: CASSLTGNPTDTQYF. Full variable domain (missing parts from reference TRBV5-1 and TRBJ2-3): KAGVTQTPRYLIKTRGQQVTLSCSPISGHRSVSWYQQTPGQGLQFLFEYFSETQRNKGNFPGRFSGRQFSNSRSEMNVSTLELGDSALYLCASSLTGNPTDTQYFGPGTRLTVL.